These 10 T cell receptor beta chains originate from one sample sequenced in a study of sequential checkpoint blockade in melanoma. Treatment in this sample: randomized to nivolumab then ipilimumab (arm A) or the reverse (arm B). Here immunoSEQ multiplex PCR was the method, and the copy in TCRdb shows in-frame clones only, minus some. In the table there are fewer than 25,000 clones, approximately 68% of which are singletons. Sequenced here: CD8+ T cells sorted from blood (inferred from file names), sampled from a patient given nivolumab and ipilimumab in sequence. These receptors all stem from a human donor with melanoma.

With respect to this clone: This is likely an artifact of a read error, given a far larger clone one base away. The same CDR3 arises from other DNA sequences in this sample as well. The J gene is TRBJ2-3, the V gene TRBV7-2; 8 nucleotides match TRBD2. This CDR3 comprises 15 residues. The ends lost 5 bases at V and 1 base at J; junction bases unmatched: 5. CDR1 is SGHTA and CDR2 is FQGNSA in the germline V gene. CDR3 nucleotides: TGTGCCAGCAGCCTAGTCGGGGGGGGCACAGATACGCAGTATTTT. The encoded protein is CASSLVGGGTDTQYF.

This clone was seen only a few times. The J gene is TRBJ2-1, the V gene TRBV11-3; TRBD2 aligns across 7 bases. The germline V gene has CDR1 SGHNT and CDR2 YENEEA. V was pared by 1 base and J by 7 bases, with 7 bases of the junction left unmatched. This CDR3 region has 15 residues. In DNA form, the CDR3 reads TGTGCCAGCAGCTTAGGTACTAGCGCGGGGAATGAGCAGTTCTTC. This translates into CASSLGTSAGNEQFF. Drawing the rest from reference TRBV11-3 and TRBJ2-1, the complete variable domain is EAGVVQSPRYKIIEKKQPVAFWCNPISGHNTLYWYLQNLGQGPELLIRYENEEAVDDSQLPKDRFSAERLKGVDSTLKIQPAELGDSAVYLCASSLGTSAGNEQFFGPGTRLTVL.

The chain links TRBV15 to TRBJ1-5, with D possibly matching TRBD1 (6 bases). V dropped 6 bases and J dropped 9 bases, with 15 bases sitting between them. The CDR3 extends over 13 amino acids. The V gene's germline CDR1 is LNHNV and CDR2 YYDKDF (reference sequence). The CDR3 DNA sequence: TGTGCCACCAGGGCGGGGGGCTCGAGGCCCCAGCATTTT. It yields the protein CATRAGGSRPQHF.

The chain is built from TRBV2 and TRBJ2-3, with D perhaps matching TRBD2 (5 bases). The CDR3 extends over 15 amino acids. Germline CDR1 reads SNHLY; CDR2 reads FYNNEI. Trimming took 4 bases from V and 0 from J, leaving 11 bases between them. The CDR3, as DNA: TGTGCCAGCAGTGTCCTAGCTTACAGCACAGATACGCAGTATTTT. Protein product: CASSVLAYSTDTQYF.

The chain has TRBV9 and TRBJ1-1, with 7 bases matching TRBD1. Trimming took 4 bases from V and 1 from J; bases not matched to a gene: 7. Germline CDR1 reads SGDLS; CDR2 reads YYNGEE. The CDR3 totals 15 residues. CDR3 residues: CASSPWDSSNTEAFF. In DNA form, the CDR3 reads TGTGCCAGCAGCCCCTGGGACAGCTCGAACACTGAAGCTTTCTTT.

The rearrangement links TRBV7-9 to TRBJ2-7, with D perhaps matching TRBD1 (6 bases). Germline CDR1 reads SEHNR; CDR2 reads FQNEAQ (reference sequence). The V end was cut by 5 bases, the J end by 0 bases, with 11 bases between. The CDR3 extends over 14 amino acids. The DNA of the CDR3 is TGTGCCAGCAGCGTGACAGGCAGCTCCTACGAGCAGTACTTC. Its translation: CASSVTGSSYEQYF. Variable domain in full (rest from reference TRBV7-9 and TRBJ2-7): DTGVSQNPRHKITKRGQNVTFRCDPISEHNRLYWYRQTLGQGPEFLTYFQNEAQLEKSRLLSDRFSAERPKGSFSTLEIQRTEQGDSAMYLCASSVTGSSYEQYFGPGTRLTVT.

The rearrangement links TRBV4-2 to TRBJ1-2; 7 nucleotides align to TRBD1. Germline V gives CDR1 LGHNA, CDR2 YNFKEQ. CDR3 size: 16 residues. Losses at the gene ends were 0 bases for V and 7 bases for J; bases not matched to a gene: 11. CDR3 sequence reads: CASSQEPATGASGYTF. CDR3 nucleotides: TGTGCCAGCAGCCAAGAACCGGCTACAGGGGCCAGTGGCTACACCTTC.

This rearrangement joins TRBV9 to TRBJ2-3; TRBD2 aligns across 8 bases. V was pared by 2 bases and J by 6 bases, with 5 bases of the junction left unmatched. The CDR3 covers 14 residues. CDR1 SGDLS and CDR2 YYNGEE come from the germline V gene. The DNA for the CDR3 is TGTGCCAGCAGCGTGGGGACTAGGTTGGATACGCAGTATTTT. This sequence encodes CASSVGTRLDTQYF.

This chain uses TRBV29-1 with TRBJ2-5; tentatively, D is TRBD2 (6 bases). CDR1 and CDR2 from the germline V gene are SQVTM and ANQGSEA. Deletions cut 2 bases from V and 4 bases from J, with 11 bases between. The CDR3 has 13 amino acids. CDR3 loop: CSVELEGRETQYF. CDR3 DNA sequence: TGCAGCGTTGAATTGGAGGGGCGAGAGACCCAGTACTTC.

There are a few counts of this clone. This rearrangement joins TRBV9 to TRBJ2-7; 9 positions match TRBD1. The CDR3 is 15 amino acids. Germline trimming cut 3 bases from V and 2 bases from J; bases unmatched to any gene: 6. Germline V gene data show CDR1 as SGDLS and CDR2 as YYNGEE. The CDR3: CASSGGGTGPYEQYF. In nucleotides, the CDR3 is TGTGCCAGCAGCGGGGGGGGGACAGGGCCCTACGAGCAGTACTTC.